The 18 T cell receptor beta chains below all came from one sample that was sequenced in a study of T cells in localized non-small cell lung cancer. The assay was immunoSEQ multiplex PCR, and TCRdb's table has in-frame clones only and misses some. The sample consists of roughly 24,000 clones, 75% to 95% of them appearing once. The sequencing used peripheral blood, collected before any cancer treatment. The receptors were gathered from an older female donor with stage II squamous cell lung carcinoma.

The CDR3 sequence: CSGYWDGGELFF. The CDR3 DNA reads TGCAGCGGGTATTGGGATGGCGGGGAGCTGTTTTTT. J is TRBJ2-2 and V is TRBV29-1; no definite D call. CDR1 is SQVTM and CDR2 is ANQGSEA in the germline V gene. The CDR3 extends over 12 amino acids. V lost 7 bases to trimming and J lost 7 bases, with 13 bases between them.

The chain combines TRBV19 with TRBJ1-6; 8 bases fit TRBD1. The CDR3 is 14 residues long. J was trimmed by 7 bases and V by 2 bases; bases with no gene match: 1. From germline, CDR1 is LNHDA and CDR2 SQIVND (reference sequence). Here the CDR3 reads CASSITGGNSPLHF. CDR3 in DNA: TGTGCCAGTAGTATAACAGGGGGGAATTCACCCCTCCACTTT.

The rearrangement joins TRBV27 to TRBJ2-7; D might be TRBD1 (6 bases). Trimming removed 6 bases at V and 9 bases at J, with 21 bases between. In germline, CDR1 is MNHEY, CDR2 SMNVEV (reference sequence). The CDR3 is made up of 14 amino acids. The CDR3 nucleotides read TGTGCCAGCAGCCCCGCTTATCCCGACAGGCGGCAGTACTTC. It encodes CASSPAYPDRRQYF.

The J gene is TRBJ1-5, the V gene TRBV7-4, with D possibly matching TRBD1 (6 bases). V was shortened by 0 bases and J by 8 bases, with 17 bases between the two germline ends. CDR1 SGHVT and CDR2 SQSDAQ come from the germline V gene. The CDR3 is made up of 16 amino acids. The CDR3 spells CASSLATHREEEPQHF. The CDR3 DNA reads TGTGCCAGCAGCTTAGCCACCCACAGGGAAGAAGAGCCCCAGCATTTT. The entire variable domain, with the rest obtained from reference TRBV7-4 and TRBJ1-5, is as follows: GAGVSQSPRYKVAKRGRDVALRCDSISGHVTLYWYRQTLGQGSEVLTYSQSDAQRDKSGRPSGRFSAERPERSVSTLKIQRTEQGDSAVYLCASSLATHREEEPQHFGDGTRLSIL.

The chain couples TRBV11-3 to TRBJ1-1; D not resolved. Trimming cost V 3 bases and J 2 bases, with 7 bases left between them. The CDR3 totals 13 residues. From germline, CDR1 is SGHNT and CDR2 YENEEA. This CDR3 is CASSFQANTEAFF. In nucleotides, the CDR3 is TGTGCCAGCAGCTTTCAGGCAAACACTGAAGCTTTCTTT.

The gene calls are TRBV7-2 and TRBJ1-4, with D possibly being TRBD1 (6 bases). CDR3 size: 19 residues. The germline V gene has CDR1 SGHTA and CDR2 FQGNSA. V dropped 2 bases and J dropped 3 bases, with 22 bases sitting between them. Here the CDR3 reads CASSLNAGPVRGSNEKLFF. The CDR3 region has the DNA TGTGCCAGCAGCTTAAACGCAGGCCCCGTTAGGGGGTCTAATGAAAAACTGTTTTTT.

The chain couples TRBV5-1 to TRBJ2-7; 7 bases match TRBD2. Trimming removed 0 bases from V and 4 bases from J; junction bases left unmatched: 4. CDR3 length: 14 residues. Germline loops: CDR1 SGHRS, CDR2 YFSETQ. The CDR3 DNA follows: TGCGCCAGCAGCTTGGCTAGCGGTCCATACGAGCAGTACTTC. Translating gives CASSLASGPYEQYF.

This clone was recorded a few times. This chain links TRBV6-5 with TRBJ1-5; D gene ambiguous. The CDR3 sequence is 15 residues long. Germline CDR1 MNHEY, CDR2 SVGAGI. V shed 4 bases and J shed 2 bases, with 12 bases lying between them. The CDR3 spells CASSLLGGGNQPQHF. As DNA, the CDR3 is TGTGCCAGCAGTTTATTGGGAGGTGGCAATCAGCCCCAGCATTTT.

This clone was counted only a few times. The CDR3: CAISEAIAGYNEQFF. CDR3 bases: TGTGCCATCAGTGAGGCAATAGCGGGGTACAATGAGCAGTTCTTC. The chain recombines TRBV10-3 with TRBJ2-1, with 8 bases that match TRBD2. V lost 2 bases to trimming and J lost 4 bases; unmatched junction nucleotides: 4. Germline V lookup: CDR1 ENHRY, CDR2 SYGVKD. The CDR3 contains 15 residues.

CDR3 in amino acids: CASSLLGTGDNEKLFF. The DNA of the CDR3 is TGCGCCAGCAGCCTACTAGGGACAGGGGACAATGAAAAACTGTTTTTT. The rearrangement uses TRBV5-1 and TRBJ1-4; 10 bases agree with TRBD1. The CDR3 is 16 amino acids. V gave up 4 bases and J gave up 5 bases; unmatched junction bases: 8. Germline V gene lookup returns CDR1 SGHRS and CDR2 YFSETQ.

This chain connects TRBV15 to TRBJ1-5; 8 bases fit TRBD1. In germline, CDR1 is LNHNV, CDR2 YYDKDF (reference sequence). V was clipped by 0 bases and J by 4 bases; unmatched bases: 5. This CDR3 is built from 16 residues. The CDR3: CATSRDLTGGNQPQHF. The DNA for the CDR3 is TGTGCCACCAGCAGAGATCTTACAGGGGGGAATCAGCCCCAGCATTTT.

The chain joins TRBV5-1 to TRBJ1-1; D unresolved. The ends were cut back, 4 bases at V and 5 bases at J, with 12 bases in the middle. CDR3 length: 13 residues. From germline, CDR1 is SGHRS and CDR2 YFSETQ. The CDR3 spells CASSEDVRTEAFF. In DNA form, the CDR3 reads TGCGCCAGCAGCGAGGATGTCAGGACTGAAGCTTTCTTT.

The chain has TRBV7-9 and TRBJ1-3, with 8 bases fitting TRBD1. V dropped 6 bases and J dropped 5; count of bases not matched to a gene: 6. The CDR3 length is 14 residues. CDR1 and CDR2 (germline): SEHNR, FQNEAQ (reference sequence). The DNA for the CDR3 is TGTGCCAGCAGTACCGACAGGGGACGAAACACCATATATTTT. Amino acids: CASSTDRGRNTIYF.

The rearrangement joins TRBV9 to TRBJ1-5; D unclear. V lost 0 bases, J lost 3 bases, and 4 bases lay in between. The CDR3 is made up of 13 amino acids. Looked up from germline, CDR1 is SGDLS and CDR2 is YYNGEE. CDR3 protein: CASSVVPNQPQHF. CDR3 coding DNA: TGTGCCAGCAGCGTAGTCCCCAATCAGCCCCAGCATTTT.

Only one count was recorded for this clone. The chain couples TRBV7-4 to TRBJ2-1; TRBD2 is a possible D gene (7 bases). The CDR3 runs to 16 residues. Germline CDR1 reads SGHVT; CDR2 reads SQSDAQ. The germline V and J ends were trimmed by 4 bases and 2 bases, with 15 bases remaining between them. CDR3 nucleotide sequence: TGTGCCAGCAGCTCCCTAACGGGGGGCACCTACAATGAGCAGTTCTTC. Its protein product is CASSSLTGGTYNEQFF.

V and J are TRBV5-4 and TRBJ2-7; 12 bases match TRBD2. From germline, CDR1 is SGHNT and CDR2 YYREEE (reference sequence). The junction had 4 bases not matched to a gene; V was cut back by 4 bases and J by 2 bases. This CDR3 is 15 amino acids long. CDR3 sequence reads: CASSPPSGGAYEQYF. The CDR3 DNA follows: TGTGCCAGCAGCCCACCTAGCGGGGGGGCCTACGAGCAGTACTTC.

This chain joins TRBV30 and TRBJ1-3; D ambiguous. From germline, CDR1 is GTSNPN and CDR2 SVGIG (reference sequence). The CDR3 is 13 residues long. V was shortened by 2 bases and J by 1 base, with 6 bases between the two germline ends. The CDR3 nucleotides are TGTGCCTGGAGTATAGGTTCTGGAAACACCATATATTTT. Its protein product is CAWSIGSGNTIYF. Complete variable domain (other parts from reference TRBV30 and TRBJ1-3): SQTIHQWPATLVQPVGSPLSLECTVEGTSNPNLYWYRQAAGRGLQLLFYSVGIGQISSEVPQNLSASRPQDRQFILSSKKLLLSDSGFYLCAWSIGSGNTIYFGEGSWLTVV.

The chain recombines TRBV5-4 with TRBJ1-1; possible D gene TRBD1, 6 bases. From germline, CDR1 is SGHNT and CDR2 YYREEE (reference sequence). The CDR3 length is 15 residues. Trimming removed 4 bases at V and 3 bases at J, with 16 bases between. CDR3 DNA: TGTGCCAGCAGCCTAAAACAGGGAGGGGACACTGAAGCTTTCTTT. This sequence encodes CASSLKQGGDTEAFF.